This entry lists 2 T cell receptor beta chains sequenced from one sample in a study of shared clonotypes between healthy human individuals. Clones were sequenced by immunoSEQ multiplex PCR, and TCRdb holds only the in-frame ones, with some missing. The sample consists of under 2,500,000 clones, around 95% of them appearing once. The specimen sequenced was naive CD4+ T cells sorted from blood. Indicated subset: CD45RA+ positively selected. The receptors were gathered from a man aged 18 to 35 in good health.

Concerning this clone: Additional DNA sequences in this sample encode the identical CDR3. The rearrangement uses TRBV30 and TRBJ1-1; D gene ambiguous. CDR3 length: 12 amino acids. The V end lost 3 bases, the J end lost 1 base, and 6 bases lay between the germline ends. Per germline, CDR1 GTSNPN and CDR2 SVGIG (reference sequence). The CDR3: CAWSAGNTEAFF. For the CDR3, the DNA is TGTGCCTGGAGCGCGGGGAACACTGAAGCTTTCTTT.

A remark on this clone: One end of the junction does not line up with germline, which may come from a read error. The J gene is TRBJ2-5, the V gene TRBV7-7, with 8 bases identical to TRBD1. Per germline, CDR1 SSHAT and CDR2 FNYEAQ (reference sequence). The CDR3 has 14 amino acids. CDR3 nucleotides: TGTGCTAGCAGCACTCAGGGGGCAGGGGAGACCCAGTACTTC. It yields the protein CASSTQGAGETQYF.